These 10 T cell receptor beta chains were sequenced from one sample in a study of beta chain features in type 1 diabetes (dated by TCRdb to about 2018). Broader findings and caveats from the paper: In all four CD4+ subsets, TCRB CDR3 length was moderately but significantly shorter in type 1 diabetes patients.

Library preparation employed the immunoSEQ multiplex PCR assay. The entire amount of isolated RNA was reverse transcribed using the High Capacity cDNA Reverse Transcription Kit, so the sequenced TCRB transcripts were expressed ones. What TCRdb holds here is the immuneACCESS table cut down to in-frame rearrangements. Part of the clones is not present; checked against another copy, under half of the missing clones reflect an unresolved V gene, and the others are unexplained. This sample gives some 350,000 clones in total; 8.5% to 10% of them show up just once. Of the sample, roughly 0.54% is held by the ten largest clones. Their recognized antigens are unknown. Sample: central memory CD4+ T cells from blood. These receptors originate from a man in his thirties or forties with type 1 diabetes.

The chain carries TRBV7-2 and TRBJ1-3; a possible D gene is TRBD1 (5 bases). Germline V gene sequence: CDR1 SGHTA, CDR2 FQGNSA. This CDR3 has 16 amino acids. V lost 5 bases to trimming and J lost 0 bases, with 14 bases between them. CDR3 in amino acids: CASSRPQGSSGNTIYF. In nucleotides, the CDR3 is TGTGCCAGCAGCCGACCCCAGGGCAGCTCTGGAAACACCATATATTTT. Supplemented by reference TRBV7-2 and TRBJ1-3, the full variable domain reads GAGVSQSPSNKVTEKGKDVELRCDPISGHTALYWYRQSLGQGLEFLIYFQGNSAPDKSGLPSDRFSAERTGGSVSTLTIQRTQQEDSAVYLCASSRPQGSSGNTIYFGEGSWLTVV.

This clone has at least ten counts. CDR3 bases: TGTGCCAGCAGTTACTCCGGGAGGCCTGGGGCCAACGTCCTGACTTTC. Amino acid sequence: CASSYSGRPGANVLTF. V and J are TRBV6-5 and TRBJ2-6, with 7 bases fitting TRBD2. The germline CDR1 and CDR2 sequences are MNHEY and SVGAGI. V gave up 0 bases and J gave up 2 bases; unmatched junction bases: 1. The CDR3 is 16 amino acids.

V gene TRBV29-1 combines with J gene TRBJ2-7; TRBD1 might be the D (5 bases). This CDR3 comprises 12 residues. V lost 7 bases and J 6 bases, leaving 16 bases between the germline ends. Germline V lookup: CDR1 SQVTM, CDR2 ANQGSEA. CDR3 amino acids: CSGGVGPSEQYF. The CDR3 nucleotides are TGCAGCGGGGGCGTCGGACCCTCCGAGCAGTACTTC.

This clone was counted ten times or more. This chain links TRBV19 with TRBJ1-1; the D gene is possibly TRBD1 (6 bases). The CDR3 spans 11 residues. Trimming pared 5 bases from V and 12 bases from J, leaving 13 bases between. Germline V lookup: CDR1 LNHDA, CDR2 SQIVND (reference sequence). The CDR3 DNA is TGTGCCAGTAGTGGGAGGGGGTTGACTTTCTTT. It encodes CASSGRGLTFF.

This chain connects TRBV6-1 to TRBJ2-7; the match to TRBD2 covers 7 bases. This CDR3 has 13 residues. J was trimmed by 2 bases and V by 8 bases; bases with no gene match: 6. The germline CDR1 and CDR2 sequences are MNHNS and SASEGT. CDR3 nucleotides: TGTGCCAGCTTGTGGACTAGTCCCTACGAGCAGTACTTC. Protein: CASLWTSPYEQYF.

This sequence joins TRBV28 and TRBJ1-1, with D uncertain. Trimming removed 3 bases at V and 8 bases at J, with 10 bases between. The germline V gene encodes CDR1 MDHEN and CDR2 SYDVKM. CDR3 length: 12 residues. CDR3 DNA: TGTGCCAGCAGTTTTTCGGCTTCAGAAGCTTTCTTT. Translation: CASSFSASEAFF.

Ten or more counts support this clone. The rearrangement uses TRBV19 and TRBJ2-2; TRBD1 is a possible D gene (6 bases). The germline V and J ends were trimmed by 4 bases and 1 base, with 10 bases remaining between them. The CDR3 is 15 residues long. In germline, CDR1 is LNHDA, CDR2 SQIVND (reference sequence). CDR3 amino acids: CASSTTGLNTGELFF. DNA of the CDR3: TGTGCCAGTAGTACGACAGGATTGAACACCGGGGAGCTGTTTTTT. The full variable domain, with the rest looked up from reference TRBV19 and TRBJ2-2, is DGGITQSPKYLFRKEGQNVTLSCEQNLNHDAMYWYRQDPGQGLRLIYYSQIVNDFQKGDIAEGYSVSREKKESFPLTVTSAQKNPTAFYLCASSTTGLNTGELFFGEGSRLTVL.

This clone was counted only a few times. This chain uses TRBV10-3 with TRBJ1-2, with 12 bases fitting TRBD1. This CDR3 region has 18 residues. Germline values: CDR1 ENHRY, CDR2 SYGVKD. V dropped 10 bases and J dropped 5; count of bases not matched to a gene: 20. The CDR3 DNA is TGTGCCACATTTCCCGGGACAGGGGGCCGACGTCCCCTTTATGGCTACACCTTC. Translating gives CATFPGTGGRRPLYGYTF.

This clone was recorded a few times. V gene TRBV19 combines with J gene TRBJ2-7; TRBD1 or TRBD2 may be the D gene (5 bases each). The CDR3 is made up of 16 amino acids. Germline values: CDR1 LNHDA, CDR2 SQIVND (reference sequence). V was pared by 3 bases and J by 4 bases, with 19 bases between. CDR3 sequence: CASSILGGTVAYEQYF. CDR3 nucleotide sequence: TGTGCCAGTAGTATTCTTGGGGGAACGGTGGCTTACGAGCAGTACTTC.

This clone was detected only a few times. The chain employs TRBV12-2 and TRBJ1-1. TRBV12-2 is a known pseudogene. CDR3 length equals 16 residues. The CDR3 protein is CASRWRRLNMNTEAFF. In nucleotides, the CDR3 is TGTGCAAGTCGCTGGCGGAGACTGAATATGAACACTGAAGCTTTCTTT.